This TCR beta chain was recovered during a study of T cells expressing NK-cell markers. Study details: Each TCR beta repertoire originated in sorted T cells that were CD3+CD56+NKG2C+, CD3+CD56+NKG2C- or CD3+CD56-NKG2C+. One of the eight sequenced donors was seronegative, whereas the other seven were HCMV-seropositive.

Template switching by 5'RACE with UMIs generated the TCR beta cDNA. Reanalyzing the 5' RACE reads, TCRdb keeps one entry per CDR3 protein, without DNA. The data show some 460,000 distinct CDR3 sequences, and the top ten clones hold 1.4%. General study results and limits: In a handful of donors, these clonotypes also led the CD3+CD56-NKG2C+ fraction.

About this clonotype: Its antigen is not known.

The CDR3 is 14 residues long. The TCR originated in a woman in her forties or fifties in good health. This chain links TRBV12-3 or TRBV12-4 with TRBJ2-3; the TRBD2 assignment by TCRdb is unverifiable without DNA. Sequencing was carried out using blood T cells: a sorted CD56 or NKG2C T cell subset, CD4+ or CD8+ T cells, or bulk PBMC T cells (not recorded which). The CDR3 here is CATGGTSRTDTQYF.